Listed below are T cell receptor beta chains from one sample, sequenced in a study of CD4+ T cells in melanoma. The data were produced by immunoSEQ multiplex PCR, yet TCRdb's version contains in-frame clones alone and is incomplete. In the table there are 9,600 or so clones, more than 60% of which are singletons. Specimen: cells from a culture (not recorded whether cultured in vitro). The source is a human donor with melanoma. CDR3s include the opening cysteine and the closing phenylalanine or tryptophan. D genes are given only for firm matches. For some rows the clone size is stated as once, few or many, or as a class when expanded; others skip it.

clone size,D gene,J gene,V gene,CDR3 DNA,CDR3 protein
NA,NA,TRBJ1-5,TRBV5-6,TGTGCCAGCAGCTTGGGTGCGGGGGGGAATCAGCCCCAGCATTTT,CASSLGAGGNQPQHF
NA,NA,TRBJ2-5,TRBV12-2,TGTGCAAGAGCGGGGGGGCCCGGAGAGACCCAGTACTTC,CARAGGPGETQYF
NA,NA,TRBJ1-1,TRBV11-2,TGTGCCAGCAGCTTAGGGGGGTATGGCGTTGGGGAAGCTTTCTTT,CASSLGGYGVGEAFF
once,NA,TRBJ2-3,TRBV5-6,TGTGCCAGCAGCTTACTAGATACGCAGTATTTT,CASSLLDTQYF
once,TRBD2,TRBJ2-5,TRBV29-1,TGCAGCGTTGAGGGAGGGTCCGAGACCCAGTACTTC,CSVEGGSETQYF
NA,NA,TRBJ1-1,TRBV30,TGTGCCTGGAGTGTTGAGGGAGCCACTGAAGCTTTCTTT,CAWSVEGATEAFF
once,NA,TRBJ1-2,TRBV30,TGTGCCTGGAGTGCTTACAGTGGCTACACCTTC,CAWSAYSGYTF
NA,NA,TRBJ1-4,TRBV5-4,TGTGCCAGCAGCTCGGGCGGAAAGTCAGGAAAACTGTTTTTT,CASSSGGKSGKLFF
NA,TRBD1,TRBJ1-1,TRBV15,TGTGCCACCAGCAGAGGAGTCCGGACAGGGGGCACTGAAGCTTTCTTT,CATSRGVRTGGTEAFF
few,NA,TRBJ1-1,TRBV19,TGTGCCAGTAGTATGGGCAGAACTGAAGCTTTCTTT,CASSMGRTEAFF
NA,TRBD1,TRBJ2-5,TRBV7-8,TGTGCCAGCCACGCACCAAGGACAGGGGACCGAGAGACCCAGTACTTC,CASHAPRTGDRETQYF
few,NA,TRBJ2-7,TRBV29-1,TGCAGCGTTGTTAAGGGAGGCGAGCAGTACTTC,CSVVKGGEQYF
few,NA,TRBJ1-6,TRBV2,TGTGCCAGCAGCCCCCCGGGACACCCGAATTCACCCCTCCACTTT,CASSPPGHPNSPLHF
NA,NA,TRBJ2-5,TRBV5-1,TGCGCCAGCAGCTTGGGGTACGGGACACGTTCGAGGACCCAGTACTTC,CASSLGYGTRSRTQYF
NA,NA,TRBJ1-3,TRBV27,TGTGCCAGCAGTTCCCACAGGGTTGGTTCTGGAAACACCATATATTTT,CASSSHRVGSGNTIYF
NA,TRBD2,TRBJ2-1,TRBV3-1/TRBV3-2,TGTGCCAGCAGCGGACTAGCGGGGGGGAGCTCCTACAATGAGCAGTTCTTC,CASSGLAGGSSYNEQFF
few,NA,TRBJ1-1,TRBV29-1,TGCAGCGTTTTTAAGGGAAGGGCTTTCTTT,CSVFKGRAFF
NA,TRBD2,TRBJ2-3,TRBV4-1,TGCGCCAGCAGCCAAGTGGGGACTAGCGGCACAGATACGCAGTATTTT,CASSQVGTSGTDTQYF
NA,NA,TRBJ2-3,TRBV2,TGTGCCAGCAGCCGAACCTCCGGGGATACGCAGTATTTT,CASSRTSGDTQYF